This entry lists 9 T cell receptor beta chains sequenced from one sample in a study of blood T cells in healthy people across ages. With a J-beta primer mix and a sample-barcoded 5' primer, a second PCR ran about 7 to 12 cycles. One entry per CDR3 protein results from TCRdb running MiXCR on the 5' RACE reads. The sample holds just under 900,000 distinct CDR3 sequences, around 28% seen once. Sequencing was carried out using blood. The receptors stem from a woman at least 80 years old in good health.

The table lists this clonotype with a few counts. This chain connects TRBV12-5 to TRBJ2-1, with D perhaps TRBD2 (6 bases). CDR1 and CDR2 from the germline V gene are LGHNT and FRNRAP. Trimming cost V 5 bases and J 10 bases, with 24 bases left between them. The CDR3 loop spans 16 amino acids. This CDR3 is CASGPEDGSVFYEQFF. CDR3 coding DNA: TGTGCTAGTGGTCCCGAGGACGGGAGCGTATTCTACGAGCAGTTCTTC.

This clonotype was observed many times. This sequence joins TRBV12-3 or TRBV12-4 and TRBJ2-3; no firm D call. V lost 7 bases to trimming and J lost 2 bases, with 7 bases between them. The CDR3 is made up of 12 amino acids. CDR3 DNA: TGTGCCAGCACGTGGGTCACAGATACGCAGTATTTT. Its translation is CASTWVTDTQYF.

This clonotype was recorded a few times. The chain recombines TRBV9 with TRBJ2-5; TRBD2 aligns across 12 bases. The length of the CDR3 is 18 residues. The germline V gene encodes CDR1 SGDLS and CDR2 YYNGEE. Trimming cost V 4 bases and J 0 bases; bases outside gene matches: 10. CDR3 loop: CASSYGLAGLTYQETQYF. In DNA form, the CDR3 reads TGTGCCAGCAGCTACGGACTAGCGGGGTTGACGTACCAAGAGACCCAGTACTTC. The variable domain in full, with the rest retrieved from reference TRBV9 and TRBJ2-5, is DSGVTQTPKHLITATGQRVTLRCSPRSGDLSVYWYQQSLDQGLQFLIQYYNGEERAKGNILERFSAQQFPDLHSELNLSSLELGDSALYFCASSYGLAGLTYQETQYFGPGTRLLVL.

This clonotype was detected a few times. This rearrangement joins TRBV20-1 to TRBJ1-4; 9 bases line up with TRBD1. V shed 4 bases and J 6 bases; nucleotides not matched to a gene: 12. Germline values: CDR1 DFQATT, CDR2 SNEGSKA (reference sequence). The CDR3 totals 16 residues. DNA of the CDR3: TGCAGTGCTATTCTTCAGGGACAGGGACTACATGAAAAACTGTTTTTT. This translates into CSAILQGQGLHEKLFF.

This rearrangement joins TRBV7-8 to TRBJ1-2, with D possibly being TRBD1 (5 bases). Germline V lookup: CDR1 SGHVS, CDR2 FQNEAQ. The CDR3 extends over 13 amino acids. Trimming pared 5 bases from V and 8 bases from J, leaving 15 bases between. CDR3 nucleotides: TGTGCCAGCAGCCTGGGGCAGCCCTTCGGCTACACCTTC. Amino acids: CASSLGQPFGYTF.

This clonotype appeared a few times. With a much larger clone just one base away, this may be a read error. This chain uses TRBV3-1 with TRBJ1-2; D is undetermined. Germline V gene lookup returns CDR1 LGHDT and CDR2 YNNKEL (reference sequence). Trimming removed 1 base at V and 4 bases at J, with 13 bases between. The CDR3 runs 15 residues. The CDR3 nucleotides read TGTGCCAGCAGCCAAGGAGTGGGTCTCTGCTATGGCTACACCTTC. Amino acid sequence: CASSQGVGLCYGYTF.

CDR3 loop: CASSFWNQPQHF. CDR3 bases: TGTGCCAGCAGCTTCTGGAATCAGCCCCAGCATTTT. The chain uses TRBV5-6 and TRBJ1-5; D is ambiguous. In germline, CDR1 is SGHDT, CDR2 YYEEEE. The CDR3 spans 12 residues. V was cut by 2 bases and J by 4 bases, with 4 bases left in between. The complete variable domain, with remaining parts taken from reference TRBV5-6 and TRBJ1-5, reads DAGVTQSPTHLIKTRGQQVTLRCSPKSGHDTVSWYQQALGQGPQFIFQYYEEEERQRGNFPDRFSGHQFPNYSSELNVNALLLGDSALYLCASSFWNQPQHFGDGTRLSIL.

The table lists this clonotype with many counts. V and J are TRBV5-1 and TRBJ2-7; D tentatively fits TRBD1 or TRBD2 (7 bases each). This CDR3 spans 13 amino acids. Deletions cut 7 bases from V and 5 bases from J, with 16 bases between. Germline CDR1 is SGHRS and CDR2 is YFSETQ. The CDR3 nucleotides are TGCGCCAGCGCAGGGGGGGCGTCTCACGAGCAGTACTTC. This translates into CASAGGASHEQYF.

This clonotype has at least ten counts. The chain recombines TRBV6-2 or TRBV6-3 with TRBJ1-2; D unresolved. Germline V lookup: CDR1 MNHEY, CDR2 SVGEGT. The CDR3 spans 15 residues. V was clipped by 0 bases and J by 2 bases, with 10 bases between them. The CDR3, as DNA: TGTGCCAGCAGTTACTCGAGACCAAGAAACTATGGCTACACCTTC. This gives the protein CASSYSRPRNYGYTF.